Below, 5 T cell receptor beta chains from the same sample are listed, as sequenced in a study of response to subunit inactivated influenza vaccine. MiXCR was run by TCRdb on the RT-PCR reads, yielding one entry per CDR3 protein. The table shows more than 150,000 distinct CDR3 sequences, with about a tenth occurring only once. The sequencing here drew on non-naive T cells sorted from PBMCs, taken on the day of vaccination. Receptors were obtained from a man aged 50-60 years who received an inactivated influenza vaccine.

V is TRBV12-3 or TRBV12-4 and J is TRBJ2-7, with D possibly matching TRBD2 (6 bases). This CDR3 contains 15 residues. The ends were cut back, 5 bases at V and 2 bases at J, with 16 bases in the middle. CDR3 amino acids: CASSPFGTQTYEQYF. The CDR3 bases are TGTGCCAGCAGTCCCTTTGGGACTCAAACCTACGAGCAGTACTTC.

This clonotype was seen a few times. This rearrangement joins TRBV7-9 to TRBJ1-2; no definite D call. The germline V gene encodes CDR1 SEHNR and CDR2 FQNEAQ (reference sequence). V lost 1 base and J lost 4, with 13 bases in between. The CDR3 has 15 residues. CDR3 nucleotide sequence: TGTGCCAGCAGCTTAGTTAAAGTCATTACCTATGGCTACACCTTC. This codes for CASSLVKVITYGYTF.

This clonotype was recorded a few times. The rearrangement links TRBV20-1 to TRBJ1-5, with 7 bases aligning to TRBD1. Unmatched junction bases numbered 8, after V lost 2 bases and J lost 4 bases. The germline V gene has CDR1 DFQATT and CDR2 SNEGSKA (reference sequence). CDR3 size: 15 residues. The CDR3 nucleotides read TGCAGTGCTAGACCCGGGACAGCGAAAAATCAGCCCCAGCATTTT. Translating it yields CSARPGTAKNQPQHF.

The chain carries TRBV5-1 and TRBJ2-1; no clear D. CDR3 size: 12 residues. V lost 4 bases and J 5 bases, leaving 7 bases between the germline ends. Germline V gives CDR1 SGHRS, CDR2 YFSETQ. The CDR3, as DNA: TGCGCCAGCAGCCTCCCGGACAATGAGCAGTTCTTC. Encoded protein: CASSLPDNEQFF.

This clonotype has a count of ten or more. The gene calls are TRBV12-3 or TRBV12-4 and TRBJ2-3, with D possibly being TRBD1 (6 bases). V was trimmed by 6 bases and J by 6 bases, leaving 16 bases between them. The length of the CDR3 is 14 residues. The CDR3 loop reads CASSLQGPRDTQYF. In nucleotides, the CDR3 is TGTGCCAGCAGCCTTCAGGGGCCGAGGGATACGCAGTATTTT.